A selection of T cell receptor beta chains follows, all from one sample in a study of blood T cell repertoires in COVID-19. Data came from immunoSEQ multiplex PCR; TCRdb stores just in-frame clones and leaves some out. The sample includes fewer than 90,000 clones, approximately 90% seen only once; the top ten take 0.35% to 0.5%. The sample taken for sequencing was peripheral blood. The receptors come from a man aged 55 to 70 with acute or convalescent COVID-19. The CDR3 runs from the conserved cysteine through the conserved F or W. The D gene is left open where the match is weak. Size is stated for part of the rows, as once, few or many counts, or as a class when the clone is expanded.

TRBJ1-6 - - TRBV5-1 TGCGCCAGCAGCTTGTACAGTATCACAGACTATAATTCACCCCTCCACTTT CASSLYSITDYNSPLHF
TRBJ2-2 - TRBD2 TRBV5-1 TGCGCCAGCAGCACCGGGACTAGCGGGAGGGCCCGAGGGGAGCTGTTTTTT CASSTGTSGRARGELFF
TRBJ2-7 once TRBD2 TRBV9 TGTGCCAGCAGCGTAAGTAGCGGGGGCTACGAGCAGTACTTC CASSVSSGGYEQYF
TRBJ1-5 - TRBD1 TRBV6-5 TGTGCCAGCAGCCACAGGGGTGGACAGCCCCAGCATTTT CASSHRGGQPQHF
TRBJ1-6 - - TRBV19 TGTGCCAGTAGTATAAATTCTCCGGCAGGGGCGGTGGGATCACCCCTCCACTTT CASSINSPAGAVGSPLHF
TRBJ2-7 - - TRBV4-2 TGTGCCAGCAGCCAAAGGGGTGAAGGCCAGGGGAGCTCCTACGAGCAGTACTTC CASSQRGEGQGSSYEQYF
TRBJ2-7 - - TRBV5-1 TGCGCCAGCAGCTTGATCTCGTCCTACGAGCAGTACTTC CASSLISSYEQYF
TRBJ2-2 once - TRBV12-1 TGTGCCAGCAGCTTTCGCAGGAACACCGGGGAGCTGTTTTTT CASSFRRNTGELFF
TRBJ2-5 - TRBD1 TRBV29-1 TGCAGCGTTACGACAGGGGCGGGAGAGACCCAGTACTTC CSVTTGAGETQYF
TRBJ1-1 - - TRBV3-1/TRBV3-2 TGTGCCAGCAGCCACTATAACACTGAAGCTTTCTTT CASSHYNTEAFF
TRBJ2-7 - - TRBV5-5 TGTGCCAGCAGCTTGGTTGCAACTGAGCAGTACTTC CASSLVATEQYF
TRBJ1-6 - TRBD1 TRBV30 TGTGCCTGGAGCGCCGGGACAGGACTAAATTCACCCCTCCACTTT CAWSAGTGLNSPLHF
TRBJ1-3 - TRBD1 TRBV5-6 TGTGCCAGCAGCCCTAGGGGGCCCGGAAACACCATATATTTT CASSPRGPGNTIYF
TRBJ2-7 - TRBD1 TRBV27 TGTGCCAGCAGTTCGGGACAGCGATACGAGCAGTACTTC CASSSGQRYEQYF
TRBJ2-7 - - TRBV6-2/TRBV6-3 TGTGCCAGCAGTTACGTCCGAACAGGAGAGCAGTACTTC CASSYVRTGEQYF
TRBJ2-3 - TRBD2 TRBV5-1 TGCGCCAGCAGCGTGCGACTAGCGGGAGCTTTAGATACGCAGTATTTT CASSVRLAGALDTQYF
TRBJ2-3 once - TRBV20-1 TGCAGTGCTAGTTTTCTATCCGTTCGGACAGATACGCAGTATTTT CSASFLSVRTDTQYF
TRBJ2-7 - - TRBV11-2 TGTGCCGGCAGCTTAGATATACAGATCTCCTACGAGCAGTACTTC CAGSLDIQISYEQYF
TRBJ1-1 - - TRBV27 TGTGCCAGCAGTTTATCTCCGGGGGTGAGGTCCACTGAAGCTTTCTTT CASSLSPGVRSTEAFF
TRBJ2-2 - - TRBV5-1 TGCGCCAGCAGCTTGGGCGGGCTGGCCACCGGGGAGCTGTTTTTT CASSLGGLATGELFF